The 5 T cell receptor beta chains listed next were all sequenced from one sample in a study of beta chain features in type 1 diabetes. Whole-study results and caveats: Among all four CD4+ subsets, Type 1 diabetes patients had TCRB CDR3s that were moderately but significantly shorter.

Expressed TCRB transcripts were sequenced because the entire RNA isolate underwent reverse transcription. Measured with immunoSEQ multiplex PCR; TCRdb has only the in-frame clones, and not every one. The table lists 130,000 to 150,000 clones, about 13% of them singletons, with roughly 1.4% in the top ten. For these receptors, no antigen is known. The sample was central memory CD4+ T cells from blood. The receptors originated from a man aged 18 to 29 with type 1 diabetes.

This clone came up a few times. The V and J genes are TRBV30 and TRBJ1-2; no firm D call. The CDR3 has 10 residues. The V gene's germline CDR1 is GTSNPN and CDR2 SVGIG (reference sequence). V was shortened by 6 bases and J by 5 bases, with 7 bases between the two germline ends. CDR3 region: CACWDYGYTF. Here the CDR3 DNA reads TGTGCCTGCTGGGATTATGGCTACACCTTC.

This clone has more than one count but fewer than ten. The rearrangement uses TRBV7-9 and TRBJ1-2, with no clear D. The germline V gene encodes CDR1 SEHNR and CDR2 FQNEAQ (reference sequence). With 1 base removed from V and 6 bases from J, the gap between germline ends came to 9 bases. This CDR3 is 13 amino acids long. CDR3 sequence reads: CASSLDAFDGYTF. The CDR3 nucleotides are TGTGCCAGCAGCTTAGACGCGTTTGATGGCTACACCTTC.

This chain joins TRBV7-9 and TRBJ2-7; D is possibly TRBD2 (6 bases). Germline-derived CDR1 and CDR2 are SEHNR and FQNEAQ (reference sequence). The CDR3 runs 14 residues. Between the trimmed V and J ends, which lost 5 bases and 2 bases, there was a span of 13 bases. The CDR3 region has the DNA TGTGCCAGCAGCGCCGCGGGGACGGCCTACGAGCAGTACTTC. This gives the protein CASSAAGTAYEQYF.

This clone turned up a few times. The chain has TRBV13 and TRBJ1-4; D unclear. Germline loops: CDR1 PRHDT, CDR2 FYEKMQ (reference sequence). Trimming stripped 3 bases from V and 8 bases from J, with 13 bases between. This CDR3 has 14 residues. The CDR3 region is CASSFREMGEKLFF. CDR3 nucleotide sequence: TGTGCCAGCAGCTTCCGGGAGATGGGGGAAAAACTGTTTTTT.

This clone was seen a few times. The chain employs TRBV4-1 and TRBJ2-7; D gene unclear. From germline, CDR1 is MGHRA and CDR2 YSYEKL. V lost 0 bases to trimming and J lost 6 bases, with 9 bases between them. This CDR3 is 13 amino acids long. The CDR3 loop reads CASSQDGESEQYF. Here the CDR3 DNA reads TGCGCCAGCAGCCAAGACGGTGAGTCCGAGCAGTACTTC.